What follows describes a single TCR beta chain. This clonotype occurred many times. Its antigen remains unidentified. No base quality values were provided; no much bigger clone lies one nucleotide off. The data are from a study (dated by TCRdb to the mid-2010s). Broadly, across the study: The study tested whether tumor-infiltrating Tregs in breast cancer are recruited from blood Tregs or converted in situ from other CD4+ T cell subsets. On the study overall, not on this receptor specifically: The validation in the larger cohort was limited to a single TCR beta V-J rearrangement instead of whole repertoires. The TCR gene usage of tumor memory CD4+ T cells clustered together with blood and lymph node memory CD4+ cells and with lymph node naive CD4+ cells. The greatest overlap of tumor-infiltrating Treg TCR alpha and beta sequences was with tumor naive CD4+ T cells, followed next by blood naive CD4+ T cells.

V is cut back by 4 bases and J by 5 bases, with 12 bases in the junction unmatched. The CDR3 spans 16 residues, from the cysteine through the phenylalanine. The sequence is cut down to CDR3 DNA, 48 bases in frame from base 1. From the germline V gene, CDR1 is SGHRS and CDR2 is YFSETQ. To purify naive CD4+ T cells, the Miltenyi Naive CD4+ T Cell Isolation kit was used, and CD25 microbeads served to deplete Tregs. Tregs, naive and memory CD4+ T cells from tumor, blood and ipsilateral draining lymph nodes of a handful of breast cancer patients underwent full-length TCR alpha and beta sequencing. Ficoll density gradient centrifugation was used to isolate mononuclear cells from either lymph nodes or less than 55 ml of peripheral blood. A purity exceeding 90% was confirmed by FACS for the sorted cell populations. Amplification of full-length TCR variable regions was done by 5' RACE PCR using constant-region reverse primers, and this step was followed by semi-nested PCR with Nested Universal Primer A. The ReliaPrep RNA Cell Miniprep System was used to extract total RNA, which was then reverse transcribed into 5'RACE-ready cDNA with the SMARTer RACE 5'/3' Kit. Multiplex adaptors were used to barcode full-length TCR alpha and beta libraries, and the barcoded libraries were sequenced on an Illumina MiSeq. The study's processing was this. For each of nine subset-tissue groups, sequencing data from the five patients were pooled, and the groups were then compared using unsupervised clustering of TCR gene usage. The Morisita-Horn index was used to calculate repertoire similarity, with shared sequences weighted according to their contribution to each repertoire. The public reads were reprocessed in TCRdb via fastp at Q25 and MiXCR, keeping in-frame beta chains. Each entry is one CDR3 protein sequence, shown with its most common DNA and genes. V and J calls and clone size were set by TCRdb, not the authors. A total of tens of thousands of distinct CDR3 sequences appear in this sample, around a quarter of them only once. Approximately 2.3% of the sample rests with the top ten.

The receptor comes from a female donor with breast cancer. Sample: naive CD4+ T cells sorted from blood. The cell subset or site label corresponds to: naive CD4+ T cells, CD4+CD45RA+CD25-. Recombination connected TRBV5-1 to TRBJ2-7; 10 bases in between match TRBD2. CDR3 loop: CASSRQPGTSVHEQYF. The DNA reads TGCGCCAGCAGCCGGCAGCCAGGGACTAGCGTACACGAGCAGTACTTC.